This T cell receptor (beta chain) was obtained from a study of T-cell reconstitution after alpha-beta-depleted transplantation in children. The J segment lost 5 bases and the V segment lost 5 bases, leaving 14 bases of the junction unmatched. This CDR3 has 16 residues. Per the germline V gene, CDR1 is SGHDT and CDR2 is YYEEEE. Preparing the TCRbeta library involved the use of unique molecular identifiers. MiXCR, applied by TCRdb to the PCR reads, yields one record per CDR3 protein. The top ten hold approximately 1.1% of the sample, which has hundreds of thousands of distinct CDR3 sequences, roughly 17% seen once.

Sample: PBMCs from the stem cell graft donor, taken from the stem cell graft. This TCR was recovered from a human donor who donated a stem cell graft to a child with acute myeloid leukemia. The chain is built from TRBV5-6 and TRBJ1-1; 8 bases align to TRBD1. The CDR3 region is CASSLGTGEILTEAFF. CDR3 DNA sequence: TGTGCCAGCAGTCTTGGGACAGGAGAAATTTTGACTGAAGCTTTCTTT.